This T cell receptor beta chain was recovered during a study of control samples from healthy donors and cancer patients (dated by TCRdb to the early 2020s). From its cysteine to its phenylalanine, the CDR3 spans 12 amino acids. This entry keeps only the CDR3 DNA: 36 bases, framed from base 1. The germline V gene gives CDR1 as SGHRS and CDR2 as YFSETQ. V and J lose 8 bases and 1 base, and a span of 9 bases separates them. To prepare the library, the immunoSEQ multiplex PCR assay was applied. Entries here come from immuneACCESS through TCRdb and include only in-frame sequences with V and J called. Some clones fail to appear in such tables; in the studies checked, an unresolved V gene covers under half of the shortfall, and the cause of the remainder is unknown. This sample gives almost 85,000 clones in total; approximately 80% of them show up just once. The ten top clones hold around 10% of the sample.

Turning to this clone: Its antigen is not yet known. No much larger clonotype is one base removed from it; base qualities were not supplied.

Material for sequencing was PBMCs. The rearrangement combines TRBV5-1 with TRBJ1-2; no D segment can be confidently identified. This TCR came from a man aged 55 to 70 with head and neck cancer. The sequenced DNA is TGCGCCAGTAGCGACGATAACTATGGCTACACCTTC. Protein translation: CASSDDNYGYTF.